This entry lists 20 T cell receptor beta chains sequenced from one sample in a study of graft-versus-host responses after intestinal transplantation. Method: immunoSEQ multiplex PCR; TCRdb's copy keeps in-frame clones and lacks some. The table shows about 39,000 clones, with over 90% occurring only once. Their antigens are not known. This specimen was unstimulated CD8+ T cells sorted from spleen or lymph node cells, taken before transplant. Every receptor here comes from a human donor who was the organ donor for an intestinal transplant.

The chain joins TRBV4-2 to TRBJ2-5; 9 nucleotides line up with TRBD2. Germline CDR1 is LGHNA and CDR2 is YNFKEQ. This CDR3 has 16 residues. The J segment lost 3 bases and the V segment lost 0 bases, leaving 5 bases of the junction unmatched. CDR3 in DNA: TGTGCCAGCAGCCAAGATCCCGCGGGAGGGAAAGAGACCCAGTACTTC. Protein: CASSQDPAGGKETQYF.

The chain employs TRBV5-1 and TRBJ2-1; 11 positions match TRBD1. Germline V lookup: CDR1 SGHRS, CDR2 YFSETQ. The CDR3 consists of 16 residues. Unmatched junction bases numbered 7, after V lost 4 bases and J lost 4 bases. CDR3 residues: CASSPGTGGGYNEQFF. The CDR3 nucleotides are TGCGCCAGCAGCCCCGGGACAGGGGGTGGGTACAATGAGCAGTTCTTC.

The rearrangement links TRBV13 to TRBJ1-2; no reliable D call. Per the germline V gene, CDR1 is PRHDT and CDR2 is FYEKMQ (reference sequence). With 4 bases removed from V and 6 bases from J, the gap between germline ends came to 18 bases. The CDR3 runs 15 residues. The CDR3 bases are TGTGCCAGCAGCTCCACCGGGATCCGACTTAATGGCTACACCTTC. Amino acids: CASSSTGIRLNGYTF.

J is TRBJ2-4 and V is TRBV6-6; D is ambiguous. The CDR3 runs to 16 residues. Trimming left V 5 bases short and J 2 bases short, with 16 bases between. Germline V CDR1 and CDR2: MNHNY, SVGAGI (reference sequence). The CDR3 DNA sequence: TGTGCCAGCAGTCAGACCCGAGGAAGAACCAAAAACATTCAGTACTTC. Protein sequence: CASSQTRGRTKNIQYF.

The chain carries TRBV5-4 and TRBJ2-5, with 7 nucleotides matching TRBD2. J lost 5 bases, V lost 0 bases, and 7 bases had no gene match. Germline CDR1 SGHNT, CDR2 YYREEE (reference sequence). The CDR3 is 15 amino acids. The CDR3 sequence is CASSLAPSGPETQYF. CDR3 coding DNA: TGTGCCAGCAGCTTGGCACCTAGCGGTCCGGAGACCCAGTACTTC.

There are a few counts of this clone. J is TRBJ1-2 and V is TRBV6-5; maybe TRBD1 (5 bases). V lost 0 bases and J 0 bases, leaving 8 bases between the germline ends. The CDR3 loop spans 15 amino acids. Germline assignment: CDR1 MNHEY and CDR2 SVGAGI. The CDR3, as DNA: TGTGCCAGCAGTTACTCGGGACTAGCTAACTATGGCTACACCTTC. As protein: CASSYSGLANYGYTF.

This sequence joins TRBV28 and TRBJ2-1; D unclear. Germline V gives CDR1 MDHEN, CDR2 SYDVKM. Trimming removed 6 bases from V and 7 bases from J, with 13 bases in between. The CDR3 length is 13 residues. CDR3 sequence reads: CASRTTPFNEQFF. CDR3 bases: TGTGCCAGCAGGACCACCCCCTTTAATGAGCAGTTCTTC.

DNA for the CDR3: TGTGCCAGCACCCACGGGGATAGGACACAAGAGACCCAGTACTTC. It codes for CASTHGDRTQETQYF. The chain employs TRBV6-6 and TRBJ2-5, with D perhaps TRBD1 or TRBD2 (5 bases each). The CDR3 consists of 15 residues. CDR1 and CDR2 from the germline V gene are MNHNY and SVGAGI (reference sequence). V gave up 7 bases and J gave up 2 bases, with 17 bases separating them.

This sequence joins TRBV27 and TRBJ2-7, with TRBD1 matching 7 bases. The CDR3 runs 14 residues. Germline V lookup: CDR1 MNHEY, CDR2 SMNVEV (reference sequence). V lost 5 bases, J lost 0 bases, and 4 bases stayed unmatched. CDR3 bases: TGTGCCAGCAGTCCAAGACAGGGCTCCTACGAGCAGTACTTC. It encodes CASSPRQGSYEQYF.

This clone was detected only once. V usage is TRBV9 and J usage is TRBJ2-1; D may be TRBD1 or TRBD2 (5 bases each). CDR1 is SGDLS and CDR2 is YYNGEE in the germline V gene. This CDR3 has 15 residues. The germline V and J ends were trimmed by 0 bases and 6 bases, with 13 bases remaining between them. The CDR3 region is CASSVGSSRVNEQFF. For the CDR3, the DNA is TGTGCCAGCAGCGTAGGTTCTAGCAGGGTCAATGAGCAGTTCTTC.

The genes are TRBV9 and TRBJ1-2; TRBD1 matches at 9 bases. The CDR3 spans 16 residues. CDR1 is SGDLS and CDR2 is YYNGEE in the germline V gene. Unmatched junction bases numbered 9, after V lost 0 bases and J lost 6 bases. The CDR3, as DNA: TGTGCCAGCAGCGTAGACAGGGGGCTTTTAAGGCATGGCTACACCTTC. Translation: CASSVDRGLLRHGYTF.

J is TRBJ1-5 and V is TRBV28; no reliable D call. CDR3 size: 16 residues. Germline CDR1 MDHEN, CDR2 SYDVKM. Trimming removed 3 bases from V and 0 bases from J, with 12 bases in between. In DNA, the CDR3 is TGTGCCAGCAGTTTGTCGGGGAACCCTAGCAATCAGCCCCAGCATTTT. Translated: CASSLSGNPSNQPQHF.

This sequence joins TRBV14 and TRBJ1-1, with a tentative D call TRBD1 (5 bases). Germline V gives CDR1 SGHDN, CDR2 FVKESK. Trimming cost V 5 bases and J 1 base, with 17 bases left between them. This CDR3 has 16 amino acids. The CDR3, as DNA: TGTGCCAGCAGCTATCAGGGTCCAATGCCGAACACTGAAGCTTTCTTT. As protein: CASSYQGPMPNTEAFF.

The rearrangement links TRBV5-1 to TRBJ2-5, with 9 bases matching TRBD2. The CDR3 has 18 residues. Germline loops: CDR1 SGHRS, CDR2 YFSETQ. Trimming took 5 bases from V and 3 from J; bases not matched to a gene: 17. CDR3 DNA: TGCGCCAGCAGAAGGTGGCGGGAGGGCCGGGTCCAGAAAGAGACCCAGTACTTC. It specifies CASRRWREGRVQKETQYF.

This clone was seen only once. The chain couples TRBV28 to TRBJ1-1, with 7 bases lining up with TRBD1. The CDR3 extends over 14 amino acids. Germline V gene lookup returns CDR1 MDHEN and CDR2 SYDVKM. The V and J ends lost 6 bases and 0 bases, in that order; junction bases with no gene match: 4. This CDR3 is CASSRGQMNTEAFF. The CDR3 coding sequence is TGTGCCAGCAGCCGGGGACAGATGAACACTGAAGCTTTCTTT.

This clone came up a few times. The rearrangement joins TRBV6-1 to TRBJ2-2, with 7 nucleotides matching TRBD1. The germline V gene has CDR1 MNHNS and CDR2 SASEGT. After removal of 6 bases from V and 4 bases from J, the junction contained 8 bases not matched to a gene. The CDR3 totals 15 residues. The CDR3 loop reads CASSQDREVTGELFF. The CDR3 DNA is TGTGCCAGCAGCCAAGACAGGGAAGTCACCGGGGAGCTGTTTTTT.

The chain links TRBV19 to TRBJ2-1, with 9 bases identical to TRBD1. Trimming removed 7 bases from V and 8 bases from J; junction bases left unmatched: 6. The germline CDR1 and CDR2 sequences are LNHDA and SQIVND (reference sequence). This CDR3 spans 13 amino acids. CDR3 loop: CASTLQGADEQFF. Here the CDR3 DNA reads TGTGCCAGTACCCTACAGGGGGCGGATGAGCAGTTCTTC.

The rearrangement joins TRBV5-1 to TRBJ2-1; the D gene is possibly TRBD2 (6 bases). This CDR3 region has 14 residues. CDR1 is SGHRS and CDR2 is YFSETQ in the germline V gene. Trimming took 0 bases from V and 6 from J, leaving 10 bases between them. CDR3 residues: CASSLGLEFNEQFF. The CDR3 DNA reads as TGCGCCAGCAGCTTGGGACTAGAGTTCAATGAGCAGTTCTTC.

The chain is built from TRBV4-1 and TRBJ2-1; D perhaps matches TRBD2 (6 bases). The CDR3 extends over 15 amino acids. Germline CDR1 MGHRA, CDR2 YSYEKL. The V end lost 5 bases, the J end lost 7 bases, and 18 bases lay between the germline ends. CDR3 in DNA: TGCGCCAGCAGCAGATGGAGGGCCGGGTCGAATGAGCAGTTCTTC. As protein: CASSRWRAGSNEQFF.

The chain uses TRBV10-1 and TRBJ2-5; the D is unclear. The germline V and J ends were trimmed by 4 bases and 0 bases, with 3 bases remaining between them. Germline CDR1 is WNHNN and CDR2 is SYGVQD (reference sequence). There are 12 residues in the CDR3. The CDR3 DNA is TGCGCCAGCAGTGGGGACCAAGAGACCCAGTACTTC. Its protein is CASSGDQETQYF.